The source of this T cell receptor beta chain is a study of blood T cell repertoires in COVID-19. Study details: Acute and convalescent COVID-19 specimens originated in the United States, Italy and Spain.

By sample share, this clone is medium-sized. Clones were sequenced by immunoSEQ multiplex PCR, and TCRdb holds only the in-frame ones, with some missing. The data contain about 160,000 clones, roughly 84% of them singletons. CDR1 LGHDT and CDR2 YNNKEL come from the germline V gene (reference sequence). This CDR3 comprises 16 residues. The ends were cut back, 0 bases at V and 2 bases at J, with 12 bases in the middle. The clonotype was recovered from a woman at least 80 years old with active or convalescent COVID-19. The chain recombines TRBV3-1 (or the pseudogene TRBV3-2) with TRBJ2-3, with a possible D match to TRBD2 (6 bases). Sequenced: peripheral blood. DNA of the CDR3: TGTGCCAGCAGCCAAGAGGCGGGGCTGTACACAGATACGCAGTATTTT. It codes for CASSQEAGLYTDTQYF.